A selection of T cell receptor beta chains follows, all from one sample in a study of blood T cell repertoires in COVID-19. Sequenced by immunoSEQ multiplex PCR; TCRdb stores in-frame clones only, minus some. The table lists hundreds of thousands of clones, around 87% of them singletons. The sequencing input was peripheral blood. The receptors were gathered from a woman between 45 and 60 years old with COVID-19, enrolled during active disease. The CDR3 runs from the conserved cysteine through the conserved F or W. Fields, in order: D gene, V gene, J gene, CDR3 length, clone size, CDR3 protein, CDR3 DNA. D genes are given only for firm matches. A clone size is listed for some rows: how often the clone was seen (once, few, many), or a class if it is expanded.

-,TRBV4-3,TRBJ1-3,12,-,CASSQQGNTIYF,TGCGCCAGCAGCCAACAGGGAAACACCATATATTTT
-,TRBV6-6,TRBJ1-2,15,-,CASSVGGAGDYGYTF,TGTGCCAGCAGTGTCGGAGGGGCAGGCGACTATGGCTACACCTTC
TRBD2,TRBV24-1,TRBJ2-2,14,-,CATMSSGHTGELFF,TGTGCCACCATGTCTAGCGGGCACACCGGGGAGCTGTTTTTT
-,TRBV5-4,TRBJ1-6,14,-,CASSLQGPVTPLHF,TGTGCCAGCAGCCTACAGGGACCGGTCACACCCCTCCACTTT
TRBD2,TRBV19,TRBJ2-3,16,-,CASSIGASGSTDTQYF,TGTGCCAGTAGTATAGGGGCTAGCGGGAGCACAGATACGCAGTATTTT
-,TRBV2,TRBJ2-1,15,-,CASSERRDGGVEQFF,TGTGCCAGCAGTGAACGGAGGGACGGCGGCGTTGAGCAGTTCTTC
-,TRBV13,TRBJ1-1,14,-,CASSLGQGRTEAFF,TGTGCCAGCAGCTTAGGACAGGGTAGAACTGAAGCTTTCTTT
-,TRBV14,TRBJ1-1,11,few,CASSGGREAFF,TGTGCCAGCAGCGGGGGCAGAGAAGCTTTCTTT
TRBD1,TRBV13,TRBJ2-5,18,-,CASSLGSSGQGSQETQYF,TGTGCCAGCAGCTTAGGATCCTCCGGACAGGGATCGCAAGAGACCCAGTACTTC
TRBD1,TRBV30,TRBJ1-5,15,-,CAWSRSGTGNQPQHF,TGTGCCTGGAGTAGATCCGGGACAGGGAATCAGCCCCAGCATTTT
TRBD2,TRBV30,TRBJ2-3,15,-,CASRKTSGIADTQYF,TGTGCCTCCAGAAAGACTAGCGGGATCGCAGATACGCAGTATTTT
TRBD2,TRBV19,TRBJ2-4,14,-,CASSPGGAKNIQYF,TGTGCCAGTAGCCCGGGGGGGGCCAAAAACATTCAGTACTTC
-,TRBV19,TRBJ1-5,16,-,CASSGEGSWSNQPQHF,TGTGCCAGTTCCGGGGAAGGGAGTTGGAGCAATCAGCCCCAGCATTTT
TRBD2,TRBV11-2,TRBJ2-5,19,-,CASSSQGQTSGRSQETQYF,TGTGCCAGCAGCTCACAGGGCCAGACTAGCGGGAGGTCTCAAGAGACCCAGTACTTC
TRBD1,TRBV10-3,TRBJ1-6,13,-,CAISAGQGPPLHF,TGTGCCATCAGTGCAGGACAGGGCCCACCCCTCCACTTT
TRBD1,TRBV18,TRBJ1-3,19,-,CASSPFRSQNRGQVNTIYF,TGTGCCAGCTCCCCTTTCCGGTCGCAGAACAGGGGGCAAGTAAACACCATATATTTT
TRBD1,TRBV2,TRBJ1-5,15,once,CASSAPGQLNQPQHF,TGTGCCAGCAGTGCTCCGGGACAGCTCAATCAGCCCCAGCATTTT
-,TRBV2,TRBJ2-3,16,-,CASSVQGAHPPDTQYF,TGTGCCAGCAGTGTCCAGGGCGCACATCCCCCAGATACGCAGTATTTT
TRBD1,TRBV19,TRBJ2-7,15,-,CASSTGQVTTYEQYF,TGTGCCAGTAGTACCGGACAGGTCACCACCTACGAGCAGTACTTC
TRBD2,TRBV5-4,TRBJ2-1,17,-,CASSWTVAGSTYNEQFF,TGTGCCAGCAGCTGGACCGTAGCGGGGAGCACCTACAATGAGCAGTTCTTC
TRBD2,TRBV18,TRBJ2-1,18,-,CASSPPLAGGRSYNEQFF,TGTGCCAGCTCACCACCTTTAGCGGGAGGGCGGTCCTACAATGAGCAGTTCTTC
TRBD1,TRBV6-2/TRBV6-3,TRBJ1-5,17,-,CASSYSTGTGFNQPQHF,TGTGCCAGCAGTTATTCTACCGGGACAGGGTTCAATCAGCCCCAGCATTTT
-,TRBV27,TRBJ1-5,17,-,CASRELITPYSNQPQHF,TGTGCCAGCAGGGAACTAATAACACCCTATAGCAATCAGCCCCAGCATTTT
TRBD2,TRBV2,TRBJ2-1,15,few,CASRPLAGVGNEQFF,TGTGCCAGCAGACCCCTAGCGGGAGTTGGTAATGAGCAGTTCTTC
TRBD2,TRBV3-1/TRBV3-2,TRBJ2-3,17,-,CASSHIAGTTPEYTQYF,TGTGCCAGCAGCCACATCGCCGGGACTACCCCCGAATATACGCAGTATTTT
-,TRBV6-5,TRBJ1-2,16,-,CASSYSGGRGGHGYTF,TGTGCCAGCAGTTACTCCGGGGGAAGGGGTGGGCATGGCTACACCTTC
-,TRBV5-1,TRBJ2-1,15,-,CASSLGLLSYNEQFF,TGCGCCAGCAGCTTGGGACTCCTTTCCTACAATGAGCAGTTCTTC